This T cell receptor (beta chain) comes out of a study of blood T cell repertoires in COVID-19. About the research overall: Specimens from acute and convalescent COVID-19 originated in the United States, Italy and Spain. From T cells, B-cell-depleted T cells, or PBMCs came the material, which was cDNA or gDNA.

Original analysis: Estimation of nucleated cell counts relied on the amplification of reference gene primers. TCRdb's table, derived via immunoSEQ multiplex PCR, lists solely in-frame clones and lacks some. V, J and clone size derive from that table, while D and trimming were established from the DNA sequence. The sample includes a few hundred thousand clones, around 87% seen only once; the top ten take around 3.1%. Trimming removed 6 bases from V and 0 bases from J; junction bases left unmatched: 3. Germline lookup yields CDR1 MNHEY and CDR2 SVGAGI. CDR3 length: 14 amino acids. Sequences were obtained from peripheral blood. The sequence came from a man aged 55 to 70 with acute or convalescent COVID-19. The genes are TRBV6-5 and TRBJ1-1; 8 bases agree with TRBD1. This CDR3 reads CASSQQGVNTEAFF. In nucleotides, the CDR3 is TGTGCCAGCAGCCAACAGGGGGTGAACACTGAAGCTTTCTTT.